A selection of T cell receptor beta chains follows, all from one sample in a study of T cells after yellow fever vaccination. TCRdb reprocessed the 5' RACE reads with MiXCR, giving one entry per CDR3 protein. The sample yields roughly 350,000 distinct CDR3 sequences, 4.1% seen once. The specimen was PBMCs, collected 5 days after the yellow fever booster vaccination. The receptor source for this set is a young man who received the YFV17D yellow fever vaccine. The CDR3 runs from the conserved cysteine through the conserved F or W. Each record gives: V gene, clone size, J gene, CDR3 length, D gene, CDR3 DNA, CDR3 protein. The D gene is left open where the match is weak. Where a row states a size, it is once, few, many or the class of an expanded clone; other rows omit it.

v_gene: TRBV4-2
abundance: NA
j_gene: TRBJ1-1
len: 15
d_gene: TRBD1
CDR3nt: TGTGCCAGCCAGGACAGGGAATTGAGGTACACTGAAGCTTTCTTT
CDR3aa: CASQDRELRYTEAFF

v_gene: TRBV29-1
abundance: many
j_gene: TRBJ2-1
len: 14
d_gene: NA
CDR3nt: TGCAGCGTTGAAGATGTTGGCGGAGGGAATGAGCAGTTCTTC
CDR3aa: CSVEDVGGGNEQFF

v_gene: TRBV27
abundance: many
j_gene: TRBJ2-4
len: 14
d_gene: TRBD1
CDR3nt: TGTGCCAGCAGTTTGGGACAGGGGGTCGACATTCAGTACTTC
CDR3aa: CASSLGQGVDIQYF

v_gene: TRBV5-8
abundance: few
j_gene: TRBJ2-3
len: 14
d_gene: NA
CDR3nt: TGTGCCAGCAGCTTGGGACTAGAAGCAGATACGCAGTATTTT
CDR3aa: CASSLGLEADTQYF

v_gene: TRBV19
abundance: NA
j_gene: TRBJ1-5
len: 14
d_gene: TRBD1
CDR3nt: TGTGCCAGCCACAGGGGGGGTCTCAATCAGCCCCAGCATTTT
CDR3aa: CASHRGGLNQPQHF

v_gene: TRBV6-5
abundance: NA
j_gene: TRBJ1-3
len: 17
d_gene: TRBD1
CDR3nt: TGTGCCAGCAGTTACTGGTCAGGGGGAACCGCTGGAAACACCATATATTTT
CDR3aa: CASSYWSGGTAGNTIYF

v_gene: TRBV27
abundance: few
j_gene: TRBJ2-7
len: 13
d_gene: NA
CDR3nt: TGTGCCAGCAGTCTCCGGACAGCCTACGAGCAGTACTTC
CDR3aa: CASSLRTAYEQYF

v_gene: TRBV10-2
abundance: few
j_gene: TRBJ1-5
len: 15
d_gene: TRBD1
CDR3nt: TGCGCCAGCAGCAGGGGGATCGGAAGCAATCAGCCCCAGCATTTT
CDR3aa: CASSRGIGSNQPQHF

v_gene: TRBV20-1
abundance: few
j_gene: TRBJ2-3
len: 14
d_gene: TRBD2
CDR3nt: TGCAGTGCTCTGAGCGGGGGGGCCAAAGATACGCAGTATTTT
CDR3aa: CSALSGGAKDTQYF

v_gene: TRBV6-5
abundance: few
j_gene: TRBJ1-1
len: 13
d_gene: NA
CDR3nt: TGTGCCAGCAGTTACTGGATCAACACTGAAGCTTTCTTT
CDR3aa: CASSYWINTEAFF

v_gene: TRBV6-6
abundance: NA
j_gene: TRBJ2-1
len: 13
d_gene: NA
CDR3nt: TGTGCCAGCAGTTACGAGACTAGAAATGAGCAGTTCTTC
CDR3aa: CASSYETRNEQFF

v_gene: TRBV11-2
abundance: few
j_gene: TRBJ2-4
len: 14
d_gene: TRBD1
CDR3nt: TGTGCCAGCAGCGACCGACAGGGTGGTAACATTCAGTACTTC
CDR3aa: CASSDRQGGNIQYF

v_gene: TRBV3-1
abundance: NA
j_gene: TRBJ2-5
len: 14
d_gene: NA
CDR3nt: TGTGCCAGCAGCCAAGTGGGGGAAGCGGAGACCCAGTACTTC
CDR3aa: CASSQVGEAETQYF

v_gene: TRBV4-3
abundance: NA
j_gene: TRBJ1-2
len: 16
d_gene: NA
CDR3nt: TGCGCCAGCAGCCAAGATGTAGTTGCCTCTAACTATGGCTACACCTTC
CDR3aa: CASSQDVVASNYGYTF

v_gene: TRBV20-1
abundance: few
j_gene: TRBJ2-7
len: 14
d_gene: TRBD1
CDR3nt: TGCAGTGCTAGAGATCGGACAGGGTCCTACGAGCAGTACTTC
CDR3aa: CSARDRTGSYEQYF

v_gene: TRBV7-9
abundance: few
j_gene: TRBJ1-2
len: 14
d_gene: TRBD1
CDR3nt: TGTGCCAGCAGTTCTGACAGGGGTTATTATGGCTACACCTTC
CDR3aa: CASSSDRGYYGYTF

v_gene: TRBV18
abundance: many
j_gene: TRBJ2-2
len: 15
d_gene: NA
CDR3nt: TGTGCCAGCTCACCACCGTCGGGGTCCGCCGGGGAGCTGTTTTTT
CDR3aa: CASSPPSGSAGELFF

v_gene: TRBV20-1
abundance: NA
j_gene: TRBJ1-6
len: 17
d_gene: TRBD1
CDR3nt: TGCAGTGCTAGAGAGAGTACGACAGGGACGGGGAATTCACCCCTCCACTTT
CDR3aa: CSARESTTGTGNSPLHF

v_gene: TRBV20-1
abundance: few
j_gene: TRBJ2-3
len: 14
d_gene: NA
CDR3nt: TGCAGTGCTAGCGCCGGGGGCCTCACAGATACGCAGTATTTT
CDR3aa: CSASAGGLTDTQYF

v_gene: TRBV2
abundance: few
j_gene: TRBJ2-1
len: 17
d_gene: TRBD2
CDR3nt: TGTGCCAGCAGTGAATTCCTCACTAGCGGGGGGCTCAATGAGCAGTTCTTC
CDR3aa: CASSEFLTSGGLNEQFF

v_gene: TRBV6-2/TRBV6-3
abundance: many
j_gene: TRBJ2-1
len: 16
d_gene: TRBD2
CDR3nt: TGTGCCAGCAGTTCCCCTAGCGGGGGGTCCTACAATGAGCAGTTCTTC
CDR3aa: CASSSPSGGSYNEQFF

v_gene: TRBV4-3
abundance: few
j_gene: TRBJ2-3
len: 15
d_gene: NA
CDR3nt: TGCGCCAGCAGCCAAGATGGGGGTACCACAGATACGCAGTATTTT
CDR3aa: CASSQDGGTTDTQYF

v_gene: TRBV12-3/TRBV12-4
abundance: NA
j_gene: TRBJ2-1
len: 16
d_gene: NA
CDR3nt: TGTGCCAGCAGTTTAGCGTCGGTCGGGGGTTACAATGAGCAGTTCTTC
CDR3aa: CASSLASVGGYNEQFF

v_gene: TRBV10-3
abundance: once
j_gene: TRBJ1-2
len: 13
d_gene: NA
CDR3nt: TGTGCCATCACCGAATGGACGAACTATGGCTACACCTTC
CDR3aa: CAITEWTNYGYTF

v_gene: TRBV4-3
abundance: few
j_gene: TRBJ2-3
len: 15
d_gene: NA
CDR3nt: TGCGCCAGCAGCCAAGACTCAGGCGCCACAGATACGCAGTATTTT
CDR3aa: CASSQDSGATDTQYF

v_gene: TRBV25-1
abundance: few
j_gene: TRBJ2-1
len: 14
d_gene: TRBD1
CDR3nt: TGTGCCAGCGGATACAGGGGCCCCTACAATGAGCAGTTCTTC
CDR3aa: CASGYRGPYNEQFF

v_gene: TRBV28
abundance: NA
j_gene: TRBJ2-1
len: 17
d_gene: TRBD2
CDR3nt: TGTGCCAGCAGTTTGCTAGCGGGGGGCCCCACCGACAATGAGCAGTTCTTC
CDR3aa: CASSLLAGGPTDNEQFF

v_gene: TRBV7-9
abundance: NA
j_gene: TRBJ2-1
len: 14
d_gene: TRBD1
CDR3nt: TGTGCCAGCAGCACGCGACAGGGGGGCAATGAGCAGTTCTTC
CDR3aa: CASSTRQGGNEQFF

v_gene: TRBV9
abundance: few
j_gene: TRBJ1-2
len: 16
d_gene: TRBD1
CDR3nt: TGTGCCAGCAGAGTGGACAGGGGGCGCGGAGGGGATGGCTACACCTTC
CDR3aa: CASRVDRGRGGDGYTF

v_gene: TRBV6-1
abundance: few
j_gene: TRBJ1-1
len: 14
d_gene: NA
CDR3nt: TGTGCCATCACCCGGGGGGCCCCGAACACTGAAGCTTTCTTT
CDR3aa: CAITRGAPNTEAFF

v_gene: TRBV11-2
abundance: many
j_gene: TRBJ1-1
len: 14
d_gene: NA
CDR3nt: TGTGCCAGCAGCTCAAAGGGGGAGGGCACTGAAGCTTTCTTT
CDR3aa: CASSSKGEGTEAFF

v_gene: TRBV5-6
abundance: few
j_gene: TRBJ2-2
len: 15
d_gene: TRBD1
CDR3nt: TGTGCCAGCAGCTTGAACAGGGGGCTTTCCGGGGAGCTGTTTTTT
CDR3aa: CASSLNRGLSGELFF